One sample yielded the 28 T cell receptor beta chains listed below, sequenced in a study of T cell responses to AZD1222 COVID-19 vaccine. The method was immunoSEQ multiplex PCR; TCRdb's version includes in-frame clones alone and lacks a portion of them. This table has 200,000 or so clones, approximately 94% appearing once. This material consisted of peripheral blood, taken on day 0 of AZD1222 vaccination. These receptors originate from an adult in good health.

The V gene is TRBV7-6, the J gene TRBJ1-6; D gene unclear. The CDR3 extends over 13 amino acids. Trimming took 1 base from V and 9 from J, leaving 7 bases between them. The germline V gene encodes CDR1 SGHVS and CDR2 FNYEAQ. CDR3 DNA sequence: TGTGCCAGCAGCTTAGAAGGTGGTTCACCCCTCCACTTT. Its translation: CASSLEGGSPLHF.

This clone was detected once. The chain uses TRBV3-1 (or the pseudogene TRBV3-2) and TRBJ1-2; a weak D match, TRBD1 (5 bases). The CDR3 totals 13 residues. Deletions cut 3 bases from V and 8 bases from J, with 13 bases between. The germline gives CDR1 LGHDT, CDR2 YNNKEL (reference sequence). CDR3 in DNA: TGTGCCAGCAGCCAGCCTGCCGGGGGGGGCTACACCTTC. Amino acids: CASSQPAGGGYTF.

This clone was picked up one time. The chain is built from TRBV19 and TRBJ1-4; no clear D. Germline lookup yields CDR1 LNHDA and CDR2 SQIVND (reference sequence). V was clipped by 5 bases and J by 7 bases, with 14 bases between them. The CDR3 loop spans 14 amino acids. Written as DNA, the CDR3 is TGTGCCAGTAGTGACATAAGCCTCCGTGAAAAACTGTTTTTT. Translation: CASSDISLREKLFF. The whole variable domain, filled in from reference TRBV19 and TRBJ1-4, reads DGGITQSPKYLFRKEGQNVTLSCEQNLNHDAMYWYRQDPGQGLRLIYYSQIVNDFQKGDIAEGYSVSREKKESFPLTVTSAQKNPTAFYLCASSDISLREKLFFGSGTQLSVL.

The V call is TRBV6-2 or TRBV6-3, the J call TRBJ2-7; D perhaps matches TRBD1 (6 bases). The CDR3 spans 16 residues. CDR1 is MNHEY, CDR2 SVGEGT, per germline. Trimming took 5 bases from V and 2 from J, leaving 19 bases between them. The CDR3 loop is CASSTPPGQLTYEQYF. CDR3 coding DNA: TGTGCCAGCAGTACACCCCCCGGACAGCTAACCTACGAGCAGTACTTC.

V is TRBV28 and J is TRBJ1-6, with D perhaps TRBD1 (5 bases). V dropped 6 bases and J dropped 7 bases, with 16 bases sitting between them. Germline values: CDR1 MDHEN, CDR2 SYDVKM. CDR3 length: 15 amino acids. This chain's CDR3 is CASSVTGAGNSPLHF. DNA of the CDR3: TGTGCCAGCAGCGTAACCGGGGCCGGGAATTCACCCCTCCACTTT. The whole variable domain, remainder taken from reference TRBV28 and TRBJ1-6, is DVKVTQSSRYLVKRTGEKVFLECVQDMDHENMFWYRQDPGLGLRLIYFSYDVKMKEKGDIPEGYSVSREKKERFSLILESASTNQTSMYLCASSVTGAGNSPLHFGNGTRLTVT.

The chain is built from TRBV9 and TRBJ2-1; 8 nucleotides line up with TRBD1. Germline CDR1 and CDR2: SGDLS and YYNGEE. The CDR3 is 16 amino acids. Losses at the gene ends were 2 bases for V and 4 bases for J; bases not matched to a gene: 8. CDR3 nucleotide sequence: TGTGCCAGCAGCGTCTTAGGGACAGGTGTGTACAATGAGCAGTTCTTC. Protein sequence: CASSVLGTGVYNEQFF.

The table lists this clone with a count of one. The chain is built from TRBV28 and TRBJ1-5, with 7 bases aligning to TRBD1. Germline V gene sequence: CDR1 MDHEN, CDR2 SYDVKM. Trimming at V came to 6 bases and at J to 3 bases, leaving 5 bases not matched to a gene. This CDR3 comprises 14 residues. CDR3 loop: CASRSGTVNQPQHF. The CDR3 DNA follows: TGTGCCAGCAGATCCGGGACAGTCAATCAGCCCCAGCATTTT.

The CDR3 protein is CASSLTTGRGYTF. DNA for the CDR3: TGCGCCAGCAGCTTGACCACGGGGAGGGGCTACACCTTC. V usage is TRBV5-1 and J usage is TRBJ1-2; D is undetermined. Germline loops: CDR1 SGHRS, CDR2 YFSETQ. Trimming cost V 1 base and J 8 bases, with 12 bases left between them. The CDR3 runs 13 residues.

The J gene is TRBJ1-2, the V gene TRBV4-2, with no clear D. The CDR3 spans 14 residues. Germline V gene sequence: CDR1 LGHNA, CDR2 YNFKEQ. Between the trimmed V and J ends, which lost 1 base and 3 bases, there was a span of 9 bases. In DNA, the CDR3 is TGTGCCAGCAGCCAAGTTGAAGGAGACTATGGCTACACCTTC. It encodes CASSQVEGDYGYTF.

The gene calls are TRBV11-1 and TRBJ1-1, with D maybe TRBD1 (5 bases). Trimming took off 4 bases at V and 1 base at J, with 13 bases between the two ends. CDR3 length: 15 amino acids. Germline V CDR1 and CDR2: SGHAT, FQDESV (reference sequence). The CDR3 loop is CASSSKDMWNTEAFF. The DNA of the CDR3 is TGTGCCAGCAGCTCCAAGGACATGTGGAACACTGAAGCTTTCTTT.

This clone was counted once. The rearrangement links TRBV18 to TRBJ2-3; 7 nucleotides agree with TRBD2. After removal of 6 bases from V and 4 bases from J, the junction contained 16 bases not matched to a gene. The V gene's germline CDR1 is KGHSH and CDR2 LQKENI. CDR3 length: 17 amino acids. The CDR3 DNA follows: TGTGCCAGCTCCCTTAGTTTTGGCGGGAGATTAGCAGATACGCAGTATTTT. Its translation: CASSLSFGGRLADTQYF.

The DNA for the CDR3 is TGTGCCAGTAGTACGCCCGGGACTAGCGGGAGGACCTACAATGAGCAGTTCTTC. It yields the protein CASSTPGTSGRTYNEQFF. The chain combines TRBV19 with TRBJ2-1; 15 bases agree with TRBD2. The V gene end was trimmed by 4 bases and the J gene end by 2 bases; junction bases not matched to a gene: 6. The CDR3 length is 18 residues. Germline loops: CDR1 LNHDA, CDR2 SQIVND (reference sequence). The complete variable domain, with remaining parts taken from reference TRBV19 and TRBJ2-1, reads DGGITQSPKYLFRKEGQNVTLSCEQNLNHDAMYWYRQDPGQGLRLIYYSQIVNDFQKGDIAEGYSVSREKKESFPLTVTSAQKNPTAFYLCASSTPGTSGRTYNEQFFGPGTRLTVL.

The CDR3 here is CASSPRRGGGYTF. DNA for the CDR3: TGTGCCAGTAGCCCCCGCCGGGGTGGAGGCTACACCTTC. V is TRBV19 and J is TRBJ1-2; D uncertain. This CDR3 region has 13 residues. Trimming removed 6 bases from V and 8 bases from J, with 16 bases in between. Germline CDR1 and CDR2: LNHDA and SQIVND (reference sequence).

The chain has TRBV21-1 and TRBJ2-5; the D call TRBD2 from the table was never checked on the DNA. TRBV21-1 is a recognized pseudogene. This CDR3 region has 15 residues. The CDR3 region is CASSANRGLGETQYF. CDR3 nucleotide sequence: TGTGCCAGCAGCGCAAATCGCGGACTCGGGGAGACCCAGTACTTC.

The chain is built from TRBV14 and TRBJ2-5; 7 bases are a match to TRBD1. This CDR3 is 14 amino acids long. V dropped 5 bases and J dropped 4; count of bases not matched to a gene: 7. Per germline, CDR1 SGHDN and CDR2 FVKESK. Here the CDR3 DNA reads TGTGCCAGCAGCACCACTCGGGACAGAGAGACCCAGTACTTC. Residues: CASSTTRDRETQYF.

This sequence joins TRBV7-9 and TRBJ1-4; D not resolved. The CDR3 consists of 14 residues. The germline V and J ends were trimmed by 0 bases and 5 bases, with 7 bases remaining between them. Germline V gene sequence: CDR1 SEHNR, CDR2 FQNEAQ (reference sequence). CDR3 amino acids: CASSLAAGNEKLFF. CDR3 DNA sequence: TGTGCCAGCAGCTTAGCGGCGGGAAATGAAAAACTGTTTTTT.

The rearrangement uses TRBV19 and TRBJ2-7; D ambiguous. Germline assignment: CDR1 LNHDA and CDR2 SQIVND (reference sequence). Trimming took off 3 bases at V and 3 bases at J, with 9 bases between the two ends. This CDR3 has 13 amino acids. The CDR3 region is CASSISEDYEQYF. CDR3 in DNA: TGTGCCAGTAGTATTTCCGAGGACTACGAGCAGTACTTC.

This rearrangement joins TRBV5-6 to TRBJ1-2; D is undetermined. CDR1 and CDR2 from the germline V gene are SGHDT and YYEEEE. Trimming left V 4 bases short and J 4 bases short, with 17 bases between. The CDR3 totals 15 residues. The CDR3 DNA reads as TGTGCCAGCAGCCTCCCCCCCCGGGGATCCTATGGCTACACCTTC. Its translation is CASSLPPRGSYGYTF.

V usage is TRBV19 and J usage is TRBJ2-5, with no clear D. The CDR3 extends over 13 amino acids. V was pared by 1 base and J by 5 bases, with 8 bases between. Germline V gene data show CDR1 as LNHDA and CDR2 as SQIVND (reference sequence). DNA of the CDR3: TGTGCCAGTAGTATAGCGTCGTGGGAGACCCAGTACTTC. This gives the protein CASSIASWETQYF.

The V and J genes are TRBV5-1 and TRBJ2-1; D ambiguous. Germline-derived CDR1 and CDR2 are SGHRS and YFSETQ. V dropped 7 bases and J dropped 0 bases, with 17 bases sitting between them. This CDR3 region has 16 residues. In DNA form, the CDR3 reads TGCGCCAGCTGCCGCCCCGGTCTACACTCCTACAATGAGCAGTTCTTC. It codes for CASCRPGLHSYNEQFF.

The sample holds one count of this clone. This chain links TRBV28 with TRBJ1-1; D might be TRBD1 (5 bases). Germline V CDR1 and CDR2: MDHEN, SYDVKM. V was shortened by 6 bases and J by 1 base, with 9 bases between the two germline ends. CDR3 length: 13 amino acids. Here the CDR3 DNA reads TGTGCCAGCAGAGCTACAGGGAACACTGAAGCTTTCTTT. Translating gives CASRATGNTEAFF.

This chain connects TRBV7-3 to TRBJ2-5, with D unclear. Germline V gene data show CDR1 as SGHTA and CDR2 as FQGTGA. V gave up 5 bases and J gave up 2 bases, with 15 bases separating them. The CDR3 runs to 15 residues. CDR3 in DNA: TGTGCCAGCAGCACGAAGCCTCAGGCGCAAGAGACCCAGTACTTC. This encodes CASSTKPQAQETQYF. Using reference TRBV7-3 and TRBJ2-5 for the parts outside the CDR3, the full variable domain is GAGVSQTPSNKVTEKGKYVELRCDPISGHTALYWYRQSLGQGPEFLIYFQGTGAADDSGLPNDRFFAVRPEGSVSTLKIQRTERGDSAVYLCASSTKPQAQETQYFGPGTRLLVL.

Here the CDR3 DNA reads TGTGCCAGTAGGGGGGAGCCGAACACCGGGGAGCTGTTTTTT. It encodes CASRGEPNTGELFF. The chain recombines TRBV27 with TRBJ2-2; D possibly uses TRBD1 or TRBD2 (6 bases each). Germline assignment: CDR1 MNHEY and CDR2 SMNVEV (reference sequence). V lost 9 bases, J lost 0 bases, and 11 bases lay in between. The CDR3 length is 14 residues.

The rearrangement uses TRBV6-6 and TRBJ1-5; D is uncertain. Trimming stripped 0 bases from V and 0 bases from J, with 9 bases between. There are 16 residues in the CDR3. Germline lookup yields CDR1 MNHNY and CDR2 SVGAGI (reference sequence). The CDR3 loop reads CASSYSWDPSNQPQHF. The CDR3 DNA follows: TGTGCCAGCAGTTACTCCTGGGATCCTAGCAATCAGCCCCAGCATTTT.

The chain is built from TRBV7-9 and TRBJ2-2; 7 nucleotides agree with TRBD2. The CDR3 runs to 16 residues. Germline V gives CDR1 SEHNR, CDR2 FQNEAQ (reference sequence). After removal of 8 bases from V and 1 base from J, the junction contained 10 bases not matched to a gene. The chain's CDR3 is CASSKTGTKNTGELFF. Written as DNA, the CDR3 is TGTGCCAGCTCAAAGACCGGGACTAAGAACACCGGGGAGCTGTTTTTT.

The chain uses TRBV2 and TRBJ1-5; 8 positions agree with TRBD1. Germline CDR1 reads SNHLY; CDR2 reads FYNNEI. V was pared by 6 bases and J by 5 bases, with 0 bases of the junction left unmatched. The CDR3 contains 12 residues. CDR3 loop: CASRDRDQPQHF. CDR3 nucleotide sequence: TGTGCCAGCAGGGACAGGGATCAGCCCCAGCATTTT.

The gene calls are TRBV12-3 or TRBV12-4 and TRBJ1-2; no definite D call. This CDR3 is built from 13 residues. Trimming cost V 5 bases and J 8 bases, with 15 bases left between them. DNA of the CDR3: TGTGCCAGCAGTCAGAGAACTGACGAGGGCTACACCTTC. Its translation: CASSQRTDEGYTF.

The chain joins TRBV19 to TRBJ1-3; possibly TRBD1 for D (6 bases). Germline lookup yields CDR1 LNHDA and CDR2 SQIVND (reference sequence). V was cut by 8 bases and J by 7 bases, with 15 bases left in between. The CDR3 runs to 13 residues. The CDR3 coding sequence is TGTGCCAGTGATCTCACAGGGACGAACACCATATATTTT. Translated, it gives CASDLTGTNTIYF.